This T cell receptor beta chain was found in a study of Ad26.COV2.S vaccination and SARS-CoV-2 variants. On the study more broadly: Ad26.COV2.S, an intramuscular injection, was given once or twice 56 days apart.

Assay: immunoSEQ multiplex PCR; the TCRdb copy retains only in-frame clones and omits some. The repertoire holds about 350,000 clones, with around 89% as singletons. The ends lost 2 bases at V and 2 bases at J; junction bases unmatched: 2. This CDR3 region has 15 residues. The germline CDR1 and CDR2 sequences are SGHVS and FQNEAQ. About this clone: Its antigen remains unknown.

Study results and limitations: Breadth measured for non-spike TCRs was similar across vaccine and placebo recipients. Placebo recipients trailed vaccine recipients in spike-specific TCR breadth.

Treatment in this sample: about 20 received Ad26.COV2.S at low or high dose, single or two shots; about 5 received placebo; per-sample allocation not given. All samples were drawn on day 63, counting from the first vaccine or placebo injection. The sample consisted of peripheral blood, taken in a trial of Ad26.COV2.S vaccine versus placebo. This TCR was sampled from a person between 18 and 65 years old who received the Ad26.COV2.S COVID-19 vaccine or a placebo. This chain links TRBV7-8 with TRBJ2-7; 11 positions agree with TRBD2. The CDR3 here is CASSLRGLAAYEQYF. The CDR3 DNA reads TGTGCCAGCAGCTTAAGGGGACTAGCGGCCTACGAGCAGTACTTC.